This T cell receptor (beta chain) was identified during a study of shared clonotypes between healthy human individuals. CD45RA-negative memory and CD45RA+ naive subsets were split from the CD4+ cells. Study findings and constraints: The study found lower generation probabilities in non-shared clonotypes than in those shared by all four donors.

This clone was counted between two and nine times. What it binds is unknown. The CDR3 runs 13 residues. Between the trimmed V and J ends, which lost 5 bases and 0 bases, there was a span of 8 bases. From germline, CDR1 is SNHLY and CDR2 FYNNEI. Sequencing was performed with immunoSEQ multiplex PCR; in TCRdb, only in-frame clones are kept and a portion is missing. This sample has 950,000 to 1,300,000 clones, with around 75% found just once. The receptor comes from a man aged 18 to 35 in good health. The rearrangement links TRBV2 to TRBJ2-7; possibly TRBD2 for D (5 bases). Specimen: memory CD4+ T cells sorted from blood. The subset is: CD45RA-negative fraction. The CDR3 here is CASSRGSSYEQYF. CDR3 in DNA: TGTGCCAGCAGTCGCGGGTCCTCCTACGAGCAGTACTTC.